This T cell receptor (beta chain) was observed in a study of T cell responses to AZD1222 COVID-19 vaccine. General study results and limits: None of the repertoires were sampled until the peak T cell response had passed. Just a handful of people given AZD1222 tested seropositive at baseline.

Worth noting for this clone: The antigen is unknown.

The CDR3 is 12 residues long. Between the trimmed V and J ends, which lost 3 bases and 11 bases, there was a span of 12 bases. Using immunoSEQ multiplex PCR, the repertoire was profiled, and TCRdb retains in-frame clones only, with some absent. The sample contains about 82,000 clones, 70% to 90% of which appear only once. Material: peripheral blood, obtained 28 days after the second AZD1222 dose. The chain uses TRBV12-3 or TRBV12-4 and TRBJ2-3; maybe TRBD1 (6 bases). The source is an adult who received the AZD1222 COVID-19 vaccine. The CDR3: CASSFSRGRQYF. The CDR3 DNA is TGTGCCAGCAGTTTCAGCAGGGGACGGCAGTATTTT.